Listed below are T cell receptor beta chains from one sample, sequenced in a study of human CD8 memory T cell subsets. For each CDR3 protein, TCRdb gives one entry from its re-call of the 5' RACE reads, without DNA. This sample's table reports 5,500 to 8,500 distinct CDR3 sequences. Sequencing used CD8+ T cells from PBMCs. These receptors originate from a human donor in good health. The CDR3 runs from the conserved cysteine through the conserved F or W. A row's size may be missing; if present it is once, few, many or a size class.

CDR3	size	V	length	J
CASSPPGTAPPLGELFF	NA	TRBV18	17	TRBJ2-2
CSARDQSVRRGPPTDTQYF	NA	TRBV20-1	19	TRBJ2-3
CASSLWAYEQYF	NA	TRBV28	12	TRBJ2-7
CASSLGLGTRLITDTQYF	NA	TRBV5-1	18	TRBJ2-3
CSAPYPDTQYF	NA	TRBV20-1	11	TRBJ2-3
CASSLGSSYEQYF	medium-sized	TRBV13	13	TRBJ2-7
CASGQGAYEQFF	NA	TRBV27	12	TRBJ2-1
CSVEWQFNEQFF	medium-sized	TRBV29-1	12	TRBJ2-1
CASGTSYNEQFF	NA	TRBV2	12	TRBJ2-1
CASSLRNGELFF	NA	TRBV28	12	TRBJ2-2
CASSPQGDTQYF	medium-sized	TRBV7-2	12	TRBJ2-3
CASSPTGWTEAFF	NA	TRBV6-2/TRBV6-3	13	TRBJ1-1
CASSIGLDYEQYF	NA	TRBV7-9	13	TRBJ2-7
CASSIGGAETQYF	NA	TRBV19	13	TRBJ2-5
CASSFDSNTEAFF	NA	TRBV7-9	13	TRBJ1-1
CASSLLATTKTDTQYF	NA	TRBV7-8	16	TRBJ2-3
CSARDRVAGGYEQFF	NA	TRBV20-1	15	TRBJ2-1
CASSLEEGWDEQFF	NA	TRBV12-3/TRBV12-4	14	TRBJ2-1
CAISGPGTGGWETQYF	NA	TRBV10-3	16	TRBJ2-5
CASSPTGTAYSNQPQHF	NA	TRBV16	17	TRBJ1-5
CASSLRLAGAIYNEQFF	NA	TRBV9	17	TRBJ2-1